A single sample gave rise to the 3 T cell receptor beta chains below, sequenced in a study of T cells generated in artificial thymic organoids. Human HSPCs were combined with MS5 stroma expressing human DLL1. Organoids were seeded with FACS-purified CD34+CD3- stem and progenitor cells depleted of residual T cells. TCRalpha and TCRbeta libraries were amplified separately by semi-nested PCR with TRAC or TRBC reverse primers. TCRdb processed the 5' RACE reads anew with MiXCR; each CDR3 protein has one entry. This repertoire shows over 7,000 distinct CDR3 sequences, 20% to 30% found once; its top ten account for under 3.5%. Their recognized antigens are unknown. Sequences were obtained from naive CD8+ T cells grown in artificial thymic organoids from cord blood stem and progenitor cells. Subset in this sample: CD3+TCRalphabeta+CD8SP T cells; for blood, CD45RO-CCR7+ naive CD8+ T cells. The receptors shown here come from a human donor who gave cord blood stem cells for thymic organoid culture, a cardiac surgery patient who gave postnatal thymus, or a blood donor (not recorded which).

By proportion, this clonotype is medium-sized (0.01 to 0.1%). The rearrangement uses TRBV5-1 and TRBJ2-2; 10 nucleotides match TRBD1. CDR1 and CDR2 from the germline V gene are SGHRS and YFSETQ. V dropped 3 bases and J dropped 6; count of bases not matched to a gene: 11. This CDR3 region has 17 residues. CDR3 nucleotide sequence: TGCGCCAGCAGCTCCTTCTTCGACAGGGGGCTGTCCGGGGAGCTGTTTTTT. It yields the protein CASSSFFDRGLSGELFF. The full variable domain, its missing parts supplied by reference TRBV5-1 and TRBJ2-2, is KAGVTQTPRYLIKTRGQQVTLSCSPISGHRSVSWYQQTPGQGLQFLFEYFSETQRNKGNFPGRFSGRQFSNSRSEMNVSTLELGDSALYLCASSSFFDRGLSGELFFGEGSRLTVL.

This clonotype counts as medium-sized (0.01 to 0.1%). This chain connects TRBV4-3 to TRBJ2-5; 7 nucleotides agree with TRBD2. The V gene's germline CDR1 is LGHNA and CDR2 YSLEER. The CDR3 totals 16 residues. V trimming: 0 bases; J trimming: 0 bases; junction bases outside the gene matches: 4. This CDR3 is CASSQDWRGYQETQYF. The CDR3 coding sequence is TGCGCCAGCAGCCAAGATTGGCGGGGGTACCAAGAGACCCAGTACTTC.

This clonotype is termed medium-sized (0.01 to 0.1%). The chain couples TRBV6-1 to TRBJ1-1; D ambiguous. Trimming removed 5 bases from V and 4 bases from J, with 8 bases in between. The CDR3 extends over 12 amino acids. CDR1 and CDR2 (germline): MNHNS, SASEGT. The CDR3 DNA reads TGTGCCAGCAGTAAGGGATGCACTGAAGCTTTCTTT. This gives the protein CASSKGCTEAFF.